This T cell receptor beta chain was captured by sequencing in a study of beta chain features in type 1 diabetes (dated by TCRdb to 2016 to 2018). About the study as a whole: Mean age, gender distribution, total cell number and subset yield did not differ between patients and healthy donors. A total of 100 million to 110 million sorted cells were examined across all samples, and a strong correlation was observed between cell number per subset and RNA yield. In the study, TCRB repertoires of sorted circulating CD4+ T cell subsets from recently diagnosed type 1 diabetes patients were compared with those of matched healthy donors. Naive and central memory subsets were obtained from all 28 donors, but regulatory and stem cell-like memory subsets were isolated from only 8 patients and about 8 healthy donors. The paper as a whole reports these results and caveats: Shorter templates might be favored by PCR, yet because patient and control samples were amplified and corrected together, any such skew would affect both groups equally. Because small numbers of individuals were included in the HLA sub-analyses, any influence of HLA type on TCRB rearrangement was left unresolved. The naive, central memory and regulatory TCRB repertoires appeared to resemble one another more closely among patients than among healthy donors. At VDJ recombination sites, type 1 diabetes patients had fewer insertions and more deleted nucleotides, which implies abnormalities in thymic rearrangement. Because cDNA was sequenced instead of genomic DNA, highly expressing activated cells could be over-represented, though the groups showed no difference in activation or CD3 levels. In all four CD4+ subsets, TCRB CDR3 length was moderately but significantly shorter in type 1 diabetes patients.

The High Capacity cDNA Reverse Transcription Kit was used to reverse transcribe all of the isolated RNA, meaning that expressed TCRB transcripts were what got sequenced. Deep immunoSEQ sequencing was applied to naive, central memory and regulatory T cell samples, giving an average of roughly 3.5 million total reads per sample. Sorted cells were lysed in RLT buffer and RNA was extracted with DNase-treated RNeasy Micro or Mini kits, depending on cell number. Each cell subset was processed on its own to prevent cross-contamination, while patient and healthy donor samples were processed together. Using the immunoSEQ multiplex PCR, TCRB sequences were amplified from cDNA into 87-bp fragments spanning the CDR3 region. Sequencing of the amplicons was done on the Illumina HiSeq platform. On the authors' methods: PCR bias was computationally corrected using synthetic template baselines, reads within Hamming distance 2 were collapsed, and singletons that could not be merged were discarded. Reads were aligned to IMGT to assign V, D and J genes, CDR3 length, and insertions or deletions at six rearrangement sites. Within each subset, clonotype counts were normalized to sorted cell number, after which true diversity and Gini coefficients were computed with the tcR R package. The overlap coefficient, calculated on TCRB nucleotide sequences, was used to measure repertoire sharing. The table was pulled from immuneACCESS by TCRdb, which kept in-frame rearrangements only. Such tables lose some clones; where checked, under half of the loss comes from unresolved V genes, and the rest has no known cause. V, J and clone size reflect that table, while D and trimming were determined from the DNA. Recorded for this sample are around 180,000 clones; approximately 13% of them occurred a single time. 0.55% to 0.8% of the sample lies in the top ten.

From each donor, a single peripheral blood sample of around 0.12 L on average was drawn into heparinised tubes. A BD FACSAria II and a panel including CD45RO, CCR7, CD25, CD127, CD95 and CD27 were used to sort naive, central memory, regulatory and stem cell-like memory CD4+ T cells. All sorted populations exceeded 95% purity. PBMCs were separated immediately by Lymphoprep density gradient centrifugation and were stained directly, without being cultured. Samples were stained and sorted in pairs, with one healthy donor and one patient per experiment, so that batch effects were minimized. The sample holds a few counts of this clone. Its recognized antigen is unknown. Per-base quality was not reported, and no clone a single base away is much larger than it. This clonotype originated in a woman between 18 and 30 years old in good health. Sequencing was performed on central memory CD4+ T cells from blood.

The DNA is TGTGCCAGCAGCTTCCAAGGGGGGACAGGGACCTACGAGCAGTACTTC. It translates as CASSFQGGTGTYEQYF. The sequence links TRBV11-2 to TRBJ2-7; TRBD1 matches 9 bases in the middle. V has 3 bases trimmed and J has 2 bases trimmed; junction bases matching no gene number 8. The CDR3 starts with the cysteine, ends with the phenylalanine, and has 16 residues. Only CDR3 DNA is held: 48 bases, read in frame from base 1. CDR1 and CDR2, per the germline V gene, are SGHAT and FQNNGV. With the portions outside the CDR3 filled from the reference TRBV11-2 and TRBJ2-7 genes, the complete variable region becomes EAGVAQSPRYKIIEKRQSVAFWCNPISGHATLYWYQQILGQGPKLLIQFQNNGVVDDSQLPKDRFSAERLKGVDSTLKIQPAKLEDSAVYLCASSFQGGTGTYEQYFGPGTRLTVT.